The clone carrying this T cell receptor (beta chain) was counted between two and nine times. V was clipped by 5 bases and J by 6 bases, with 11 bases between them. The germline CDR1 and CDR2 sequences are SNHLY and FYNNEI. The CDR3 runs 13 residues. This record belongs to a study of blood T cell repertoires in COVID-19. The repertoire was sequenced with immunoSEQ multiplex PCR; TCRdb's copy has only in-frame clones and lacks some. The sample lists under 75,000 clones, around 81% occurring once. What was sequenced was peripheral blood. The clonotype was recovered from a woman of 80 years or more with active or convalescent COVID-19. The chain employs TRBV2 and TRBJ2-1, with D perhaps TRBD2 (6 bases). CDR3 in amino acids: CASSSLGGNEQFF. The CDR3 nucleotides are TGTGCCAGCAGTTCCTTGGGGGGCAATGAGCAGTTCTTC.